This paragraph reports one T cell receptor (beta chain). What it recognizes is unknown. This sample is drawn from a study of cytotoxic CD8 clonotypes in ibrutinib-treated CLL. Using immunoSEQ multiplex PCR, the repertoire was profiled, and TCRdb retains in-frame clones only, with some absent. Of roughly 150,000 clones listed, 88% are singletons. The study's findings and limits: Lymph node repertoires were not studied, and sampling times were unmatched.

The clonotype comes from a human donor with chronic lymphocytic leukemia. Sequencing used PBMCs, obtained at disease progression, from a patient treated with ibrutinib.

The CDR3 DNA reads as TGTGCCAGCAGCCCATCCGGGACAGAGAGTGAAAAACTGTTTTTT. It yields the protein CASSPSGTESEKLFF. This chain connects TRBV5-4 to TRBJ1-4; the match to TRBD1 covers 7 bases. Germline CDR1 is SGHNT and CDR2 is YYREEE (reference sequence). This CDR3 has 15 amino acids. V was clipped by 4 bases and J by 7 bases; unmatched bases: 10.